The T cell receptor beta chain described here comes from a study of vaccination effects on CD4 cells after COVID-19. This CDR3 is 14 amino acids long. V lost 5 bases, J lost 5 bases, and 6 bases stayed unmatched. CDR1 is SGHTA and CDR2 is FQGNSA in the germline V gene. Sequencing in the ViraFEST assay came after antigen-specific CD4+ T cells had been expanded with viral peptide pools, which were used to stimulate PBMC. Following 10 days of culture, CD4+ T cells were isolated. Vaccinated participants had no history of SARS-CoV-2 infection and tested negative for nucleocapsid antibodies. Regarding this clone: Its target is unknown.

The data were produced by immunoSEQ multiplex PCR, yet TCRdb's version contains in-frame clones alone and is incomplete. Of about 43,000 clones in the sample, around 80% are singletons; the top ten hold 10% to 14%. Sequenced here: CD4+ T cells from PBMCs cultured with SARS-CoV-2 spike peptides, sampled before COVID-19 vaccination. The receptor comes from a human donor who received a COVID-19 vaccine. The V call is TRBV7-2, the J call TRBJ1-2; 9 nucleotides agree with TRBD1. The CDR3 DNA reads as TGTGCCAGCAGCGAACAGACAGGGGGGTATGGCTACACCTTC. The encoded protein is CASSEQTGGYGYTF. Full variable domain (outside the CDR3, taken from reference TRBV7-2 and TRBJ1-2): GAGVSQSPSNKVTEKGKDVELRCDPISGHTALYWYRQSLGQGLEFLIYFQGNSAPDKSGLPSDRFSAERTGGSVSTLTIQRTQQEDSAVYLCASSEQTGGYGYTFGSGTRLTVV.